The 18 T cell receptor beta chains in this list originate from one sample, sequenced in a study of T cell responses to AZD1222 COVID-19 vaccine. Only in-frame clones appear in the TCRdb table, and some are missing; sequencing was by immunoSEQ multiplex PCR. The table lists fewer than 200,000 clones, 85% to 95% of them singletons. Here the sequenced sample was peripheral blood, taken on day 0 of AZD1222 vaccination. All receptors derive from an adult in good health.

This clone was found once. The V and J genes are TRBV2 and TRBJ1-5; TRBD1 might be the D (5 bases). The CDR3 covers 15 residues. Germline V CDR1 and CDR2: SNHLY, FYNNEI. The ends were cut back, 2 bases at V and 3 bases at J, with 11 bases in the middle. The CDR3 sequence: CASSESEGFNQPQHF. CDR3 nucleotide sequence: TGTGCCAGCAGTGAAAGTGAGGGGTTCAATCAGCCCCAGCATTTT.

This sequence joins TRBV5-6 and TRBJ2-5; 9 bases map to TRBD1. The CDR3 has 16 residues. Germline lookup yields CDR1 SGHDT and CDR2 YYEEEE. With V trimmed by 2 bases and J by 5 bases, 10 bases remained unmatched. Here the CDR3 reads CASSLTTGGMLETQYF. For the CDR3, the DNA is TGTGCCAGCAGCTTAACGACAGGGGGGATGTTGGAGACCCAGTACTTC.

The rearrangement links TRBV27 to TRBJ2-3; the D is unclear. Deletions cut 2 bases from V and 5 bases from J, with 20 bases between. The CDR3 length is 17 residues. Germline V gives CDR1 MNHEY, CDR2 SMNVEV (reference sequence). This CDR3 reads CASSLGAWEEKGDTQYF. The DNA for the CDR3 is TGTGCCAGCAGTTTAGGAGCTTGGGAAGAGAAAGGAGATACGCAGTATTTT.

The chain recombines TRBV2 with TRBJ2-1; 13 positions agree with TRBD2. Losses at the gene ends were 11 bases for V and 3 bases for J; bases not matched to a gene: 1. The CDR3 spans 13 residues. Germline CDR1 and CDR2: SNHLY and FYNNEI. For the CDR3, the DNA is TGTGCCGGGACTAGCGGGAACTACAATGAGCAGTTCTTC. Protein sequence: CAGTSGNYNEQFF.

J is TRBJ1-2 and V is TRBV5-6; maybe TRBD1 (5 bases). Germline CDR1 and CDR2: SGHDT and YYEEEE. The CDR3 is 16 residues long. Trimming removed 2 bases at V and 4 bases at J, with 18 bases between. CDR3 loop: CASSLYTNGGSYGYTF. CDR3 nucleotide sequence: TGTGCCAGCAGCTTATATACGAATGGGGGAAGCTATGGCTACACCTTC.

This chain connects TRBV10-3 to TRBJ2-7; a weak D match, TRBD1 (5 bases). Germline CDR1 and CDR2: ENHRY and SYGVKD. The V end lost 2 bases, the J end lost 3 bases, and 8 bases lay between the germline ends. This CDR3 has 13 residues. As DNA, the CDR3 is TGTGCCATCAGTGAGCCCGACAGCTACGAGCAGTACTTC. Translating it yields CAISEPDSYEQYF.

The V call is TRBV7-2, the J call TRBJ2-2; the D gene is possibly TRBD2 (7 bases). The germline V gene encodes CDR1 SGHTA and CDR2 FQGNSA. This CDR3 spans 17 amino acids. V was shortened by 2 bases and J by 1 base, with 14 bases between the two germline ends. The CDR3 loop is CASSLKGGARNTGELFF. The CDR3 DNA sequence: TGTGCCAGCAGCTTAAAAGGGGGGGCCAGGAACACCGGGGAGCTGTTTTTT. Using reference TRBV7-2 and TRBJ2-2 for the parts outside the CDR3, the full variable domain is GAGVSQSPSNKVTEKGKDVELRCDPISGHTALYWYRQSLGQGLEFLIYFQGNSAPDKSGLPSDRFSAERTGGSVSTLTIQRTQQEDSAVYLCASSLKGGARNTGELFFGEGSRLTVL.

The gene calls are TRBV7-2 and TRBJ1-2; D remains unclear. With 3 bases removed from V and 4 bases from J, the gap between germline ends came to 18 bases. Germline V gene data show CDR1 as SGHTA and CDR2 as FQGNSA. This CDR3 is built from 16 residues. The CDR3 loop is CASSLDPLAASYGYTF. CDR3 DNA sequence: TGTGCCAGCAGCTTGGATCCTCTGGCCGCATCCTATGGCTACACCTTC.

This rearrangement joins TRBV5-8 to TRBJ1-2; D perhaps matches TRBD1 (5 bases). The CDR3 extends over 11 amino acids. CDR1 is SGHTS, CDR2 YDEGEE, per germline. V gave up 0 bases and J gave up 8 bases, with 5 bases separating them. Written as DNA, the CDR3 is TGTGCCAGCAGCTTGGGGACAGGCTACACCTTC. This gives the protein CASSLGTGYTF.

V is TRBV9 and J is TRBJ1-5; 7 bases fit TRBD1. The length of the CDR3 is 15 residues. The V gene end was trimmed by 3 bases and the J gene end by 2 bases; junction bases not matched to a gene: 5. Germline V CDR1 and CDR2: SGDLS, YYNGEE. In DNA form, the CDR3 reads TGTGCCAGCAGCGAAGGGGGCTTGGGCAATCAGCCCCAGCATTTT. Its protein is CASSEGGLGNQPQHF.

The rearrangement uses TRBV19 and TRBJ1-1, with D hard to call. CDR1 is LNHDA, CDR2 SQIVND, per germline (reference sequence). The ends were cut back, 5 bases at V and 4 bases at J, with 11 bases in the middle. This CDR3 is built from 13 residues. Here the CDR3 reads CASSSYEGTEAFF. The CDR3 coding sequence is TGTGCCAGTAGTTCCTATGAGGGCACTGAAGCTTTCTTT.

The chain uses TRBV7-2 and TRBJ2-1, with 12 bases aligning to TRBD2. The CDR3 has 18 amino acids. The V gene's germline CDR1 is SGHTA and CDR2 FQGNSA. V dropped 4 bases and J dropped 7; count of bases not matched to a gene: 14. CDR3 DNA sequence: TGTGCCAGCAGCTACCCTACTCGACTAGCGGGAGATCAGAATGAGCAGTTCTTC. It encodes CASSYPTRLAGDQNEQFF. The whole variable domain, remainder taken from reference TRBV7-2 and TRBJ2-1, is GAGVSQSPSNKVTEKGKDVELRCDPISGHTALYWYRQSLGQGLEFLIYFQGNSAPDKSGLPSDRFSAERTGGSVSTLTIQRTQQEDSAVYLCASSYPTRLAGDQNEQFFGPGTRLTVL.

A single count supports this clone. The V gene is TRBV7-6, the J gene TRBJ1-1; no reliable D call. The CDR3 is 16 residues long. Germline V CDR1 and CDR2: SGHVS, FNYEAQ. Trimming pared 5 bases from V and 3 bases from J, leaving 19 bases between. CDR3 protein: CASSQEFLSADTEAFF. The DNA for the CDR3 is TGTGCCAGCAGCCAGGAGTTCCTTTCAGCGGACACTGAAGCTTTCTTT.

The chain recombines TRBV15 with TRBJ1-5, with 7 bases matching TRBD1. The CDR3 runs 13 residues. V gave up 5 bases and J gave up 2 bases; unmatched junction bases: 0. Germline V gives CDR1 LNHNV, CDR2 YYDKDF (reference sequence). In nucleotides, the CDR3 is TGTGCCACCAGCGACAGGGGCAATCAGCCCCAGCATTTT. Translated, it gives CATSDRGNQPQHF.

This chain connects TRBV27 to TRBJ1-2; maybe TRBD1 (5 bases). Germline CDR1 is MNHEY and CDR2 is SMNVEV (reference sequence). Between the trimmed V and J ends, which lost 11 bases and 6 bases, there was a span of 19 bases. The CDR3 runs 13 residues. CDR3 in amino acids: CASKGQGSHGYTF. The CDR3 nucleotides are TGTGCCTCCAAAGGTCAGGGATCCCATGGCTACACCTTC.

The chain links TRBV10-3 to TRBJ2-6, with 10 positions matching TRBD1. V gave up 3 bases and J gave up 0 bases; unmatched junction bases: 5. CDR1 ENHRY and CDR2 SYGVKD come from the germline V gene. CDR3 length equals 18 residues. CDR3 DNA: TGTGCCATCAGTGAAAGGGACAGGGGTAGCTCTGGGGCCAACGTCCTGACTTTC. This codes for CAISERDRGSSGANVLTF.

This chain joins TRBV2 and TRBJ2-7; D possibly corresponds to TRBD1 (6 bases). Trimming took 6 bases from V and 0 from J, leaving 12 bases between them. Germline V gene sequence: CDR1 SNHLY, CDR2 FYNNEI. The CDR3 loop spans 14 amino acids. This CDR3 is CASSPGQISYEQYF. CDR3 DNA sequence: TGTGCCAGCAGCCCAGGACAGATCTCCTACGAGCAGTACTTC.

The V call is TRBV19, the J call TRBJ2-3; D remains unclear. This CDR3 is 11 amino acids long. CDR1 is LNHDA and CDR2 is SQIVND in the germline V gene (reference sequence). The V and J ends lost 10 bases and 4 bases respectively, with 9 bases between them. The CDR3 reads CATRHPDTQYF. In nucleotides, the CDR3 is TGTGCCACCCGGCACCCAGATACGCAGTATTTT.